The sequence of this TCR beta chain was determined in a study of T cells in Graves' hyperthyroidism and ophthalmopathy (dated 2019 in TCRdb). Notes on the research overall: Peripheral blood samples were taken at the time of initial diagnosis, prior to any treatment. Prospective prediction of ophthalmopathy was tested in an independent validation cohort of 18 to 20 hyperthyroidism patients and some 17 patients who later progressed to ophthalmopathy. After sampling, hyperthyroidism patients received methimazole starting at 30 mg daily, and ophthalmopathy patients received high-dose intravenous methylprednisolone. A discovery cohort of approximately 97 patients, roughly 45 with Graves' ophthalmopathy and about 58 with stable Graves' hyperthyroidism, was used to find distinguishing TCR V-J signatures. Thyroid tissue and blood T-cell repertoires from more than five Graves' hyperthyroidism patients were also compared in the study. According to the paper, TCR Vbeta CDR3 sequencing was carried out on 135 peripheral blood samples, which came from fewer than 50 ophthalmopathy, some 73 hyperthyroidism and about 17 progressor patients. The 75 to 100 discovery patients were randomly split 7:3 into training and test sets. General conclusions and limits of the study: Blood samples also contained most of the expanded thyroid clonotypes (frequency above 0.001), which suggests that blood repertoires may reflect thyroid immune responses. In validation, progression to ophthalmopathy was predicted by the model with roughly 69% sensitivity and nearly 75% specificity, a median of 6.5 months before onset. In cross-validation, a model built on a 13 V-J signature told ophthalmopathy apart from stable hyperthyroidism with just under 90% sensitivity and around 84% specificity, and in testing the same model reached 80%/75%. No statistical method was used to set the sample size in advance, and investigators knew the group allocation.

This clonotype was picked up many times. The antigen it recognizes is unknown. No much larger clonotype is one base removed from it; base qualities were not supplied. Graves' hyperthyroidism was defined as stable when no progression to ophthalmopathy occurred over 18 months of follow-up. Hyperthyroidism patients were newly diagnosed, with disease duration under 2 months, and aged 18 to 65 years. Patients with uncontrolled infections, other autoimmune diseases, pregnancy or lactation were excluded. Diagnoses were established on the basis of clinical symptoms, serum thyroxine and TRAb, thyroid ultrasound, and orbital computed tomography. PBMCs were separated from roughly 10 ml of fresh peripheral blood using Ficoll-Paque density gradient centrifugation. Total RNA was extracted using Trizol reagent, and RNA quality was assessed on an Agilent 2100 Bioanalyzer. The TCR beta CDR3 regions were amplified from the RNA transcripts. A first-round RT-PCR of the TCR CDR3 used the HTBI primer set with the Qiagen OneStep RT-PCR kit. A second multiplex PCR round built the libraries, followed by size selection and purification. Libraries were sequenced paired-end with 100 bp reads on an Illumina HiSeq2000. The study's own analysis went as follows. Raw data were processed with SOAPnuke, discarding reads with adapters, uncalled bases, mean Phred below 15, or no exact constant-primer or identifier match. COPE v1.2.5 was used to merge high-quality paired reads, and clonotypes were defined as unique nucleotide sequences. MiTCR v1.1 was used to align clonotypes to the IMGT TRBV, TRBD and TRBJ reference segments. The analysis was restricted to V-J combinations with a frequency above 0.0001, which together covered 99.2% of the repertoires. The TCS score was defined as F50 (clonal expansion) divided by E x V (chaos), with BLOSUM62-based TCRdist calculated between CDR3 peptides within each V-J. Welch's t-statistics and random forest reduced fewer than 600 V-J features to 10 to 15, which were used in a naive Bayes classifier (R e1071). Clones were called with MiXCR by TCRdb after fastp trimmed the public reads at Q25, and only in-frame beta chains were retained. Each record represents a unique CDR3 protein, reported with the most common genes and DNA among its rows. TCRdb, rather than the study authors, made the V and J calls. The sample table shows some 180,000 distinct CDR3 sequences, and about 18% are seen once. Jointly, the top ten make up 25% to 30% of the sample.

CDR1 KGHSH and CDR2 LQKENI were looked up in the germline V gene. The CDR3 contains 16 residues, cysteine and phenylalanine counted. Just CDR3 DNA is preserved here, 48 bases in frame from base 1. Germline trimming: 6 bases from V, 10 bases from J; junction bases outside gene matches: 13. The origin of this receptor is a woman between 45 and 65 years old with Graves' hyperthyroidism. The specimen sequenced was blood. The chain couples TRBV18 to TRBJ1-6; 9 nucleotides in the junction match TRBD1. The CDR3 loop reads CASSSRPGQGSSPLHF. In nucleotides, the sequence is TGTGCCAGCTCCAGTCGCCCGGGACAGGGATCCTCACCCCTCCACTTT. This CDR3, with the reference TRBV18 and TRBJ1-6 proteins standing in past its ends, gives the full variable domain NAGVMQNPRHLVRRRGQEARLRCSPMKGHSHVYWYRQLPEEGLKFMVYLQKENIIDESGMPKERFSAEFPKEGPSILRIQQVVRGDSAAYFCASSSRPGQGSSPLHFGNGTRLTVT.